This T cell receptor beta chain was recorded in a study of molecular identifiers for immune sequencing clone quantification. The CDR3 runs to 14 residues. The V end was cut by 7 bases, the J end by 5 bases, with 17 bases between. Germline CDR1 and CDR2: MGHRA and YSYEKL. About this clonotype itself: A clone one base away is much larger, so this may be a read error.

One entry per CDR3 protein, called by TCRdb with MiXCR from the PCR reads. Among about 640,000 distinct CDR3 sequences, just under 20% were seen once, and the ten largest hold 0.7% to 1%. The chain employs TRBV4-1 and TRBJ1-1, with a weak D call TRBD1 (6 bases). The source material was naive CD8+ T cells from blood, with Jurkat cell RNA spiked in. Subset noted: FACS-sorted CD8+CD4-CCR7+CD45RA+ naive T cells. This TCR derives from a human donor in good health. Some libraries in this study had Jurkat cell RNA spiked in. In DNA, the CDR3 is TGCGCCAGCAACCAGCCTACAGGGAGGACTGAAGCTTTCTTT. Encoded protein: CASNQPTGRTEAFF.